Listed below are T cell receptor beta chains from one sample, sequenced in a study of CD8 T cells in ankylosing spondylitis. TCRdb reprocessed the 5' RACE reads via MiXCR and lists one record per CDR3 protein. The sample comprises a few hundred thousand distinct CDR3 sequences, roughly 20% of which are singletons, and about 12% rests with the top ten. Sequenced: blood, either unsorted or a sorted T cell fraction (not recorded which). These receptors were collected from a male donor with ankylosing spondylitis or in good health (not recorded which). CDR3s include the opening cysteine and the closing phenylalanine or tryptophan. D genes are given only for firm matches. Size is stated for part of the rows, as once, few or many counts, or as a class when the clone is expanded.

clone size	D gene	V gene	J gene	CDR3 protein	CDR3 DNA
-	-	TRBV4-1	TRBJ1-4	CASSQAVGAVKLFF	TGCGCCAGCAGCCAAGCGGTGGGGGCTGTTAAACTGTTTTTT
-	-	TRBV30	TRBJ2-5	CAWGLGGGETQYF	TGTGCCTGGGGGCTCGGGGGAGGAGAGACCCAGTACTTC
many	-	TRBV21-1	TRBJ2-7	CASSKATQGYEQYF	TGTGCCAGCAGCAAAGCTACCCAGGGTTACGAGCAGTACTTC
-	TRBD1	TRBV4-1	TRBJ2-7	CASSQDRVGPYEQYF	TGCGCCAGCAGCCAGGACAGGGTGGGGCCCTACGAGCAGTACTTC
-	-	TRBV27	TRBJ2-1	CASSSDRSYYNEQFF	TGTGCCAGCAGTTCCGACAGGAGTTATTACAATGAGCAGTTCTTC
few	-	TRBV10-3	TRBJ2-1	CAISDMDSLNEQFF	TGTGCCATCAGTGATATGGACAGCCTTAATGAGCAGTTCTTC
once	TRBD1	TRBV10-3	TRBJ2-2	CAISAGQGRTGELFF	TGTGCCATCAGCGCAGGACAGGGACGCACCGGGGAGCTGTTTTTT
-	TRBD2	TRBV2	TRBJ2-5	CASRDSGGQETQYF	TGTGCCAGCCGAGATAGCGGGGGTCAAGAGACCCAGTACTTC
few	-	TRBV28	TRBJ2-1	CASSATTGRDYNEQFF	TGTGCCAGCAGCGCCACGACAGGGAGGGATTACAATGAGCAGTTCTTC
few	-	TRBV12-3/TRBV12-4	TRBJ2-3	CASSSEVSTDTQYF	TGTGCCAGCAGTTCTGAGGTGTCCACAGATACGCAGTATTTT
-	TRBD2	TRBV10-3	TRBJ2-1	CAISTLAGAGGSYNEQFF	TGTGCCATCAGTACCCTAGCGGGGGCCGGAGGCTCCTACAATGAGCAGTTCTTC
-	-	TRBV6-1	TRBJ2-7	CASSEAWTYSYEQYF	TGTGCCAGCAGTGAAGCGTGGACCTACTCCTACGAGCAGTACTTC
-	-	TRBV4-1	TRBJ2-3	CASSQALVDLSSTDTQYF	TGCGCCAGCAGCCAAGCACTGGTCGACTTAAGTAGCACAGATACGCAGTATTTT
few	TRBD1	TRBV3-1	TRBJ2-1	CASSQVRWDRAALGEQFF	TGTGCCAGCAGCCAAGTACGTTGGGACAGGGCGGCTCTAGGTGAGCAGTTCTTC
-	TRBD1	TRBV29-1	TRBJ2-1	CSGRDTQGDEQFF	TGCAGCGGCCGGGATACACAGGGGGATGAGCAGTTCTTC
few	-	TRBV3-1	TRBJ2-7	CASSQGYRVYEQYF	TGTGCCAGCAGCCAAGGGTACAGGGTATACGAGCAGTACTTC
-	TRBD2	TRBV3-1	TRBJ2-1	CASSQREGHEQFF	TGTGCCAGCAGCCAACGGGAGGGGCATGAGCAGTTCTTC
few	-	TRBV20-1	TRBJ2-7	CSAPNRDSYEQYF	TGCAGTGCTCCAAACAGAGACTCCTACGAGCAGTACTTC
many	-	TRBV5-1	TRBJ2-1	CASSLSANEQFF	TGCGCCAGCAGCTTGAGTGCGAATGAGCAGTTCTTC
-	-	TRBV12-3/TRBV12-4	TRBJ1-3	CASSGASGNTIYF	TGTGCCAGCAGCGGGGCCTCTGGAAACACCATATATTTT
few	TRBD1	TRBV12-3/TRBV12-4	TRBJ2-6	CASSLRTGVGANVLTF	TGTGCCAGCAGTTTAAGGACAGGGGTTGGGGCCAACGTCCTGACTTTC
-	-	TRBV20-1	TRBJ2-2	CSARDFEGVNTGELFF	TGCAGTGCTAGAGATTTCGAGGGGGTAAACACCGGGGAGCTGTTTTTT
-	-	TRBV14	TRBJ2-7	CASSQNPAGPYEQYF	TGTGCCAGCAGCCAAAATCCAGCAGGGCCCTACGAGCAGTACTTC
-	TRBD2	TRBV10-2	TRBJ2-7	CASSALAGSYEQYF	TGCGCCAGCAGTGCCCTAGCGGGGTCCTACGAGCAGTACTTC
few	-	TRBV12-3/TRBV12-4	TRBJ2-1	CASSLVLSQENEQFF	TGTGCCAGCAGTTTAGTGCTTAGTCAGGAGAATGAGCAGTTCTTC
-	TRBD1	TRBV7-9	TRBJ1-5	CASSSSTGGSNQPQHF	TGTGCCAGCAGCTCCTCGACAGGGGGAAGCAATCAGCCCCAGCATTTT
-	TRBD2	TRBV27	TRBJ2-2	CASSKTSGNTGELFF	TGTGCCAGCAGTAAGACTAGCGGGAACACCGGGGAGCTGTTTTTT
few	-	TRBV4-1	TRBJ1-4	CASSQEQGTEKLFF	TGCGCCAGCAGCCAAGAGCAGGGAACTGAAAAACTGTTTTTT
many	-	TRBV27	TRBJ1-5	CASSFGGSQPQHF	TGTGCCAGCAGTTTTGGCGGAAGTCAGCCCCAGCATTTT
-	-	TRBV25-1	TRBJ1-4	CASSGVANEKLFF	TGTGCCAGCAGTGGGGTCGCTAATGAAAAACTGTTTTTT
few	-	TRBV6-1	TRBJ1-6	CASSEMENSPLHF	TGTGCCAGCAGTGAAATGGAGAATTCACCCCTCCACTTT
few	TRBD1	TRBV4-1	TRBJ1-6	CASSLFPTGDISPLHF	TGCGCCAGCAGCCTCTTCCCGACAGGGGATATTTCACCCCTCCACTTT
-	-	TRBV12-3/TRBV12-4	TRBJ1-3	CASSPTGNTIYF	TGTGCCAGCAGCCCCACAGGAAACACCATATATTTT
many	TRBD1	TRBV15	TRBJ2-7	CATRDRVDYEQYF	TGTGCCACCAGAGACAGGGTCGACTACGAGCAGTACTTC
-	-	TRBV6-5	TRBJ1-1	CASSYSPANTEAFF	TGTGCCAGCAGTTACTCGCCGGCGAACACTGAAGCTTTCTTT
-	TRBD2	TRBV29-1	TRBJ2-1	CSASGTSGNNEQFF	TGCAGCGCATCCGGGACTAGCGGCAACAATGAGCAGTTCTTC
many	TRBD1	TRBV5-5	TRBJ1-2	CASSSFPGQGYGYTF	TGTGCCAGCAGCTCCTTCCCGGGACAGGGCTATGGCTACACCTTC
-	-	TRBV12-3/TRBV12-4	TRBJ2-2	CASWDTGELFF	TGTGCCAGCTGGGACACCGGGGAGCTGTTTTTT
many	-	TRBV20-1	TRBJ1-6	CSARESTFQNSPLHF	TGCAGTGCTAGAGAGTCGACCTTTCAGAATTCACCCCTCCACTTT
-	-	TRBV13	TRBJ2-3	CASSFVSTTTYRTDTQYF	TGTGCCAGCAGCTTTGTATCCACTACCACGTACCGCACAGATACGCAGTATTTT
many	TRBD2	TRBV12-3/TRBV12-4	TRBJ2-7	CASSSGGFEQYF	TGTGCCAGCAGCAGCGGGGGATTCGAGCAGTACTTC
-	-	TRBV7-2	TRBJ2-7	CASSLALPLGIPYEQYF	TGTGCCAGCAGCTTAGCGCTACCATTAGGCATCCCCTACGAGCAGTACTTC
-	-	TRBV7-9	TRBJ2-7	CASSPGGAHEQYF	TGTGCCAGCAGCCCAGGGGGGGCCCACGAGCAGTACTTC
-	-	TRBV27	TRBJ1-1	CASSLNQETLNTEAFF	TGTGCCAGCAGTCTGAACCAGGAAACTTTGAACACTGAAGCTTTCTTT
few	-	TRBV28	TRBJ2-3	CASSDSHTSTDTQYF	TGTGCCAGCAGCGACAGCCATACTAGCACAGATACGCAGTATTTT
-	TRBD2	TRBV20-1	TRBJ2-1	CSAENLAGGYSYNEQFF	TGCAGTGCGGAGAATCTAGCGGGGGGATACTCCTACAATGAGCAGTTCTTC
-	-	TRBV29-1	TRBJ2-4	CSALGTGRNIQYF	TGCAGCGCCCTCGGAACAGGGCGAAACATTCAGTACTTC
few	-	TRBV4-2	TRBJ2-3	CASSQGVLTDTQYF	TGTGCCAGCAGCCAAGGGGTCCTCACAGATACGCAGTATTTT
few	-	TRBV29-1	TRBJ1-1	CSVEESLGTEAFF	TGCAGCGTTGAAGAAAGTCTGGGTACTGAAGCTTTCTTT
many	-	TRBV12-3/TRBV12-4	TRBJ2-4	CASSLGIAKNIQYF	TGTGCCAGCAGTTTAGGGATAGCCAAAAACATTCAGTACTTC
-	-	TRBV4-1	TRBJ2-3	CASSAGRPWYF	TGCGCCAGCAGCGCGGGGCGACCGTGGTATTTT
-	-	TRBV12-3/TRBV12-4	TRBJ2-7	CASRGDLYEQYF	TGTGCCAGCAGGGGGGACCTCTACGAGCAGTACTTC
-	-	TRBV6-5	TRBJ2-7	CASSYGGVYYEQYF	TGTGCCAGCAGTTACGGTGGGGTATACTACGAGCAGTACTTC